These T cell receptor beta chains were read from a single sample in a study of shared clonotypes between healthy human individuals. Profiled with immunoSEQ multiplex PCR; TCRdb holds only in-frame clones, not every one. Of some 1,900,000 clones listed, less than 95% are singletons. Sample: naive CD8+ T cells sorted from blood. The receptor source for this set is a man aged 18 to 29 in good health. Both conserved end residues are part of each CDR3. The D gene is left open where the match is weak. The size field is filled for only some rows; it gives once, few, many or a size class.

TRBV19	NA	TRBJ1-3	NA	CASSIGDMDYGNTIYF	TGTGCCAGTAGTATAGGAGACATGGATTATGGAAACACCATATATTTT
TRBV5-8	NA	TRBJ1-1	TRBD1	CASSPRTGITEAFF	TGTGCCAGCAGTCCGAGGACAGGGATCACTGAAGCTTTCTTT
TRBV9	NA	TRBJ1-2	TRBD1	CASTGQGNYGYTF	TGTGCCAGCACGGGACAGGGGAACTATGGCTACACCTTC
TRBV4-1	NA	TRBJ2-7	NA	CASSQVSGTAAYEQYF	TGCGCCAGCAGCCAAGTTTCCGGGACCGCGGCCTACGAGCAGTACTTC
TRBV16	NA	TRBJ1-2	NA	CASSLGGNGYTF	TGTGCCAGCAGCCTCGGGGGGAATGGCTACACCTTC
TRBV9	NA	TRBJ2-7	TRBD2	CASSVAGGGTYEQYF	TGTGCCAGCAGCGTAGCTGGCGGGGGGACCTACGAGCAGTACTTC
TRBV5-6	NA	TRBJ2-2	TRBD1	CASSTGTGLTGELFF	TGTGCCAGCAGCACCGGGACAGGGCTCACCGGGGAGCTGTTTTTT
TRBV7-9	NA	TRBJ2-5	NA	CASSLVLGKEETQYF	TGTGCCAGCAGCTTAGTCCTTGGCAAAGAAGAGACCCAGTACTTC
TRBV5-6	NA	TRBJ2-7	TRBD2	CASSTSDLSYEQYF	TGTGCCAGCAGCACTAGCGACCTCTCCTACGAGCAGTACTTC
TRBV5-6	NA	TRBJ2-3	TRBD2	CASSLGAGELTDTQYF	TGTGCCAGCAGCTTGGGGGCGGGAGAACTCACAGATACGCAGTATTTT
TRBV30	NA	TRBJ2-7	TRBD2	CAWSLLAGGPYEQYF	TGTGCCTGGAGTCTACTAGCGGGAGGCCCCTACGAGCAGTACTTC
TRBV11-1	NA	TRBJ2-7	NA	CASSFGGTYEQYF	TGTGCCAGCAGCTTTGGGGGTACCTACGAGCAGTACTTC
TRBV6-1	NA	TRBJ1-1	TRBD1	CASSEGVPGQGLAEAFF	TGTGCCAGCAGTGAAGGGGTCCCGGGACAGGGGTTGGCTGAAGCTTTCTTT
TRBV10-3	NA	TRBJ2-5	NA	CATGGETSYQETQYF	TGTGCCACAGGAGGGGAGACTTCGTACCAAGAGACCCAGTACTTC
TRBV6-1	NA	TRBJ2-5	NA	CASSEGWGRQETQYF	TGTGCCAGCAGTGAAGGGTGGGGCAGACAAGAGACCCAGTACTTC
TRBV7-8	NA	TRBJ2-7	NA	CASSWLSVTDEQYF	TGTGCCAGCAGCTGGCTGTCCGTTACAGACGAGCAGTACTTC
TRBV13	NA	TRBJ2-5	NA	CASSEHLQETQYF	TGTGCCAGCAGCGAACACCTCCAAGAGACCCAGTACTTC
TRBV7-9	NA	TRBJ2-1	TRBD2	CASSLEAGGPSEQFF	TGTGCCAGCAGCTTAGAAGCGGGAGGGCCCTCTGAGCAGTTCTTC
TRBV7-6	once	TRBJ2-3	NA	CASSLDSTDTQYF	TGTGCCAGCAGCTTAGACAGCACAGATACGCAGTATTTT
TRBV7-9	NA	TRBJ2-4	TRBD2	CASSSPSGRARDIQYF	TGTGCCAGCAGCTCACCTAGCGGGAGGGCCAGAGACATTCAGTACTTC
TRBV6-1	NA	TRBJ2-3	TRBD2	CASPKRGGREDTQYF	TGTGCCAGCCCTAAGCGGGGGGGCCGGGAAGATACGCAGTATTTT
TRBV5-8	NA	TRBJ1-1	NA	CASPREMNTEAFF	TGTGCCAGCCCCAGGGAGATGAACACTGAAGCTTTCTTT
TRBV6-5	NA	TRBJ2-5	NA	CASSYSSRGETQYF	TGTGCCAGCAGTTACTCGAGCCGAGGAGAGACCCAGTACTTC
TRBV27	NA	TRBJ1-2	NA	CAGSFGRVNYGYTF	TGTGCCGGCAGTTTCGGCAGGGTGAACTATGGCTACACCTTC
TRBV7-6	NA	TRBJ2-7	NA	CASSQRLGNNYEQYF	TGTGCCAGCAGTCAGCGTCTCGGGAACAATTACGAGCAGTACTTC
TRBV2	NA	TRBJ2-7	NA	CASSEWAASLKEQYF	TGTGCCAGCAGTGAGTGGGCGGCATCCCTTAAAGAGCAGTACTTC
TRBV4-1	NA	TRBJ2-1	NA	CASSQFPGGYGAEQFF	TGCGCCAGCAGCCAATTCCCAGGCGGGTACGGGGCTGAGCAGTTCTTC